The 28 T cell receptor beta chains below were found in one sample sequenced in a study of beta chain features in type 1 diabetes. Expressed TCRB transcripts were sequenced because the isolated RNA had all been reverse transcribed beforehand. Using immunoSEQ multiplex PCR, the repertoire was profiled, and TCRdb retains in-frame clones only, with some absent. The sample shows under 300,000 clones, 25% to 30% of them seen only once. The sequenced material came from central memory CD4+ T cells from blood. The receptors were sampled from a man under 40 in good health.

The table lists this clone with many counts. The gene calls are TRBV30 and TRBJ1-4; no definite D call. V lost 1 base and J 14 bases, leaving 14 bases between the germline ends. This CDR3 contains 12 residues. Germline V lookup: CDR1 GTSNPN, CDR2 SVGIG (reference sequence). CDR3 DNA: TGTGCCTGGAGTGGAGCGACACTCGGGCTGTTTTTT. This gives the protein CAWSGATLGLFF. Together with reference TRBV30 and TRBJ1-4, the CDR3 gives the full variable domain: SQTIHQWPATLVQPVGSPLSLECTVEGTSNPNLYWYRQAAGRGLQLLFYSVGIGQISSEVPQNLSASRPQDRQFILSSKKLLLSDSGFYLCAWSGATLGLFFGSGTQLSVL.

This clone has more than one count but fewer than ten. The rearrangement uses TRBV2 and TRBJ2-5; 9 bases line up with TRBD2. Germline V CDR1 and CDR2: SNHLY, FYNNEI. Unmatched junction bases numbered 8, after V lost 4 bases and J lost 2 bases. The CDR3 covers 16 residues. The CDR3 sequence is CASSGGFSGRQETQYF. In DNA, the CDR3 is TGTGCCAGCAGTGGGGGATTTAGCGGGAGACAAGAGACCCAGTACTTC. The entire variable domain, with the rest obtained from reference TRBV2 and TRBJ2-5, is as follows: EPEVTQTPSHQVTQMGQEVILRCVPISNHLYFYWYRQILGQKVEFLVSFYNNEISEKSEIFDDQFSVERPDGSNFTLKIRSTKLEDSAMYFCASSGGFSGRQETQYFGPGTRLLVL.

This clone has just one count. The chain links TRBV7-2 to TRBJ2-1; the match to TRBD1 covers 9 bases. Germline CDR1 is SGHTA and CDR2 is FQGNSA. V trimming: 1 base; J trimming: 4 bases; junction bases outside the gene matches: 2. This CDR3 has 15 amino acids. This chain's CDR3 is CASSLVGTGYNEQFF. The CDR3 DNA follows: TGTGCCAGCAGCTTAGTCGGGACAGGGTACAATGAGCAGTTCTTC.

This rearrangement joins TRBV29-1 to TRBJ2-5; 12 bases match TRBD2. Germline CDR1 and CDR2: SQVTM and ANQGSEA. This CDR3 spans 15 amino acids. Trimming at V came to 4 bases and at J to 3 bases, leaving 6 bases not matched to a gene. The CDR3 sequence is CSVGRTSGKEETQYF. The CDR3 bases are TGCAGCGTTGGACGGACTAGCGGGAAGGAAGAGACCCAGTACTTC.

CDR3 loop: CASKMGQGTDTQYF. DNA for the CDR3: TGTGCCAGCAAAATGGGACAGGGGACAGATACGCAGTATTTT. The V gene is TRBV6-1, the J gene TRBJ2-3; TRBD1 matches at 10 bases. This CDR3 has 14 residues. The trim removed 7 bases at V and 3 bases at J, leaving 4 bases unmatched. Germline loops: CDR1 MNHNS, CDR2 SASEGT.

This clone was observed a few times. The chain combines TRBV20-1 with TRBJ2-1, with D unclear. V lost 3 bases, J lost 9 bases, and 9 bases lay in between. Germline-derived CDR1 and CDR2 are DFQATT and SNEGSKA (reference sequence). CDR3 length equals 11 residues. The CDR3 region is CSARVKAEQFF. The CDR3 DNA is TGCAGTGCTAGGGTAAAGGCTGAGCAGTTCTTC.

V is TRBV20-1 and J is TRBJ1-2; D is perhaps TRBD1 (5 bases). CDR3 length: 11 residues. The germline V gene has CDR1 DFQATT and CDR2 SNEGSKA (reference sequence). V dropped 6 bases and J dropped 4 bases, with 9 bases sitting between them. The DNA of the CDR3 is TGCAGTGCACAAGACAGCTATGGCTACACCTTC. It is translated as CSAQDSYGYTF.

The rearrangement uses TRBV7-6 and TRBJ1-2; 7 bases are a match to TRBD1. CDR1 SGHVS and CDR2 FNYEAQ come from the germline V gene. Unmatched junction bases numbered 6, after V lost 5 bases and J lost 9 bases. The CDR3 extends over 12 amino acids. In nucleotides, the CDR3 is TGTGCCAGCAGCCCTAACAGGGGAAGCTACACCTTC. Amino acid sequence: CASSPNRGSYTF.

The chain is built from TRBV7-2 and TRBJ2-5; a weak D match, TRBD1 (6 bases). Germline loops: CDR1 SGHTA, CDR2 FQGNSA. This CDR3 spans 15 amino acids. The V end was cut by 8 bases, the J end by 5 bases, with 21 bases between. The CDR3 region has the DNA TGTGCCAGCGCGACAGGAGACAGCCATGGGGAGACCCAGTACTTC. Translated: CASATGDSHGETQYF. The entire variable domain, with the rest obtained from reference TRBV7-2 and TRBJ2-5, is as follows: GAGVSQSPSNKVTEKGKDVELRCDPISGHTALYWYRQSLGQGLEFLIYFQGNSAPDKSGLPSDRFSAERTGGSVSTLTIQRTQQEDSAVYLCASATGDSHGETQYFGPGTRLLVL.

For the CDR3, the DNA is TGCGCCAGCAGCCCAAATCCGGGGTCACAAGAGACCCAGTACTTC. Protein sequence: CASSPNPGSQETQYF. This chain links TRBV5-1 with TRBJ2-5; D might be TRBD2 (5 bases). Trimming stripped 4 bases from V and 2 bases from J, with 15 bases between. The CDR3 covers 15 residues. CDR1 is SGHRS and CDR2 is YFSETQ in the germline V gene.

This sequence joins TRBV30 and TRBJ1-1; no definite D call. The CDR3 spans 15 residues. Trimming took off 4 bases at V and 0 bases at J, with 15 bases between the two ends. The germline CDR1 and CDR2 sequences are GTSNPN and SVGIG (reference sequence). DNA of the CDR3: TGTGCCTGGAACAGCCCAACGCTCGTGAACACTGAAGCTTTCTTT. Amino acids: CAWNSPTLVNTEAFF.

A note on this clone: This sequence may be a read error, since a much larger clone differs from it by one base. The same CDR3 can be traced to other DNA sequences in this sample. This chain joins TRBV7-9 and TRBJ2-3; D not resolved. V gave up 5 bases and J gave up 0 bases, with 3 bases separating them. The CDR3 covers 12 residues. Germline V lookup: CDR1 SEHNR, CDR2 FQNEAQ (reference sequence). The CDR3 DNA reads TGTGCCAGCAGCCTGAGCACAGATACGCAGTATTTT. Encoded protein: CASSLSTDTQYF.

This chain links TRBV11-2 with TRBJ2-2; D is perhaps TRBD1 (5 bases). The germline V gene encodes CDR1 SGHAT and CDR2 FQNNGV. Trimming shortened V by 1 base and J by 4 bases, and 10 bases separated the two germline ends. The CDR3 extends over 15 amino acids. The CDR3 bases are TGTGCCAGCAGCTTAGGCAGGGTATTCACCGGGGAGCTGTTTTTT. Protein product: CASSLGRVFTGELFF.

A few counts support this clone. The genes are TRBV7-2 and TRBJ2-2, with a possible D match to TRBD2 (6 bases). CDR3 size: 16 residues. Germline loops: CDR1 SGHTA, CDR2 FQGNSA. Trimming pared 5 bases from V and 2 bases from J, leaving 15 bases between. The DNA for the CDR3 is TGTGCCAGCAGCCCCATCGGGACTCTTAACACCGGGGAGCTGTTTTTT. This translates into CASSPIGTLNTGELFF. Supplemented by reference TRBV7-2 and TRBJ2-2, the full variable domain reads GAGVSQSPSNKVTEKGKDVELRCDPISGHTALYWYRQSLGQGLEFLIYFQGNSAPDKSGLPSDRFSAERTGGSVSTLTIQRTQQEDSAVYLCASSPIGTLNTGELFFGEGSRLTVL.

V gene TRBV23-1 combines with J gene TRBJ1-6; 9 bases agree with TRBD1. TRBV23-1 is annotated as an ORF whose role is uncertain. The CDR3 is 18 residues long. V dropped 3 bases and J dropped 4; count of bases not matched to a gene: 10. The CDR3 is CASSHRTGDRGYNSPLHF. The CDR3 region has the DNA TGCGCCAGCAGTCATCGAACAGGAGACAGGGGGTATAATTCACCCCTCCACTTT.

This clone was seen a few times. The chain couples TRBV7-2 to TRBJ1-5, with D hard to call. The CDR3 covers 13 residues. Germline assignment: CDR1 SGHTA and CDR2 FQGNSA. With 3 bases removed from V and 0 bases from J, the gap between germline ends came to 3 bases. Here the CDR3 DNA reads TGTGCCAGCAGCTTGTCTAGCAATCAGCCCCAGCATTTT. Translation gives CASSLSSNQPQHF. The full variable domain, in which reference TRBV7-2 and TRBJ1-5 provide the parts outside the CDR3, is GAGVSQSPSNKVTEKGKDVELRCDPISGHTALYWYRQSLGQGLEFLIYFQGNSAPDKSGLPSDRFSAERTGGSVSTLTIQRTQQEDSAVYLCASSLSSNQPQHFGDGTRLSIL.

This clone has a handful of counts. This chain uses TRBV15 with TRBJ2-1; 10 nucleotides align to TRBD1. Germline assignment: CDR1 LNHNV and CDR2 YYDKDF (reference sequence). The length of the CDR3 is 14 residues. Trimming cost V 4 bases and J 4 bases; bases outside gene matches: 1. The DNA for the CDR3 is TGTGCCACCAGCAAGGGACAGGGGTACAATGAGCAGTTCTTC. Residues: CATSKGQGYNEQFF.

A few counts support this clone. The chain has TRBV6-5 and TRBJ2-5, with 7 bases that match TRBD2. The germline CDR1 and CDR2 sequences are MNHEY and SVGAGI. The CDR3 runs to 14 residues. V trimming: 6 bases; J trimming: 5 bases; junction bases outside the gene matches: 9. The DNA of the CDR3 is TGTGCCAGCAGGCTCCCGGGAGGAGGTGAGACCCAGTACTTC. It specifies CASRLPGGGETQYF.

This clone has a handful of counts. This sequence joins TRBV6-6 and TRBJ1-2; D is uncertain. V was shortened by 6 bases and J by 2 bases, with 10 bases between the two germline ends. The V gene's germline CDR1 is MNHNY and CDR2 SVGAGI (reference sequence). The CDR3 consists of 13 residues. CDR3 DNA sequence: TGTGCCAGCAGCCGGGCCGGGAACTATGGCTACACCTTC. Its protein is CASSRAGNYGYTF.

This clone was observed a few times. The chain has TRBV5-4 and TRBJ1-6; no clear D gene. This CDR3 region has 16 residues. Trimming took off 6 bases at V and 0 bases at J, with 13 bases between the two ends. The germline CDR1 and CDR2 sequences are SGHNT and YYREEE (reference sequence). The CDR3 coding sequence is TGTGCCAGCAACTTAATGGGTACCTCCTATAATTCACCCCTCCACTTT. This sequence encodes CASNLMGTSYNSPLHF.

This chain joins TRBV29-1 and TRBJ1-2; D is ambiguous. Deletions cut 2 bases from V and 4 bases from J, with 5 bases between. Per the germline V gene, CDR1 is SQVTM and CDR2 is ANQGSEA. The CDR3 has 11 amino acids. In DNA, the CDR3 is TGCAGCGTTGAACGCGGCTATGGCTACACCTTC. Its protein is CSVERGYGYTF.

This chain links TRBV30 with TRBJ2-7; 7 positions match TRBD2. This CDR3 is 18 amino acids long. V gave up 4 bases and J gave up 2 bases; unmatched junction bases: 20. The V gene's germline CDR1 is GTSNPN and CDR2 SVGIG (reference sequence). This CDR3 is CAWIPPFGGGRATYEQYF. The CDR3 DNA sequence: TGTGCCTGGATCCCTCCTTTTGGGGGGGGGAGAGCGACCTACGAGCAGTACTTC.

There are a few counts of this clone. The CDR3 spells CASSLVGTYNEQFF. DNA for the CDR3: TGTGCCAGCTCACTCGTAGGGACCTACAATGAGCAGTTCTTC. The chain couples TRBV18 to TRBJ2-1; D not resolved. The CDR3 is made up of 14 amino acids. Trimming left V 4 bases short and J 2 bases short, with 9 bases between. In germline, CDR1 is KGHSH, CDR2 LQKENI.

The V call is TRBV4-1, the J call TRBJ2-1; TRBD2 matches at 8 bases. The germline V gene encodes CDR1 MGHRA and CDR2 YSYEKL. The V segment lost 2 bases and the J segment 10 bases; nucleotides outside the gene matches: 4. The CDR3 sequence is 13 residues long. The CDR3, as DNA: TGCGCCAGCAGCCAAACCCGCGGGGGGGAGCAGTTCTTC. It is translated as CASSQTRGGEQFF.

In its sample, this clone was seen a few times. The chain has TRBV15 and TRBJ2-1, with TRBD2 matching over 8 bases. V gave up 1 base and J gave up 3 bases; unmatched junction bases: 2. This CDR3 is 15 amino acids long. Per the germline V gene, CDR1 is LNHNV and CDR2 is YYDKDF (reference sequence). The CDR3 coding sequence is TGTGCCACCAGCAGAGGTGGGACTAGCTACAATGAGCAGTTCTTC. Residues: CATSRGGTSYNEQFF.

In its sample, this clone was seen a few times. The sample carries other DNA sequences with the same CDR3. V usage is TRBV5-4 and J usage is TRBJ2-5; D may correspond to TRBD1 or TRBD2 (5 bases each). Germline V gene lookup returns CDR1 SGHNT and CDR2 YYREEE (reference sequence). Trimming stripped 0 bases from V and 4 bases from J, with 10 bases between. The CDR3 runs to 14 residues. This chain's CDR3 is CASSLEGPGETQYF. The CDR3 nucleotides are TGTGCCAGCAGCTTGGAGGGACCGGGAGAGACCCAGTACTTC.

This sequence joins TRBV5-1 and TRBJ2-1; D not resolved. With 0 bases removed from V and 8 bases from J, the gap between germline ends came to 12 bases. This CDR3 region has 14 residues. Germline CDR1 and CDR2: SGHRS and YFSETQ. Here the CDR3 DNA reads TGCGCCAGCAGCTTGGAACCCCATTCGGATGAGCAGTTCTTC. Translating it yields CASSLEPHSDEQFF.

The chain combines TRBV5-1 with TRBJ2-1; TRBD2 aligns across 15 bases. The V segment lost 3 bases and the J segment 10 bases; nucleotides outside the gene matches: 5. Germline-derived CDR1 and CDR2 are SGHRS and YFSETQ. The CDR3 contains 15 residues. DNA of the CDR3: TGCGCCAGCAGCTCCGGGACTAGCGGGAGGACCGAGCAGTTCTTC. Protein product: CASSSGTSGRTEQFF.